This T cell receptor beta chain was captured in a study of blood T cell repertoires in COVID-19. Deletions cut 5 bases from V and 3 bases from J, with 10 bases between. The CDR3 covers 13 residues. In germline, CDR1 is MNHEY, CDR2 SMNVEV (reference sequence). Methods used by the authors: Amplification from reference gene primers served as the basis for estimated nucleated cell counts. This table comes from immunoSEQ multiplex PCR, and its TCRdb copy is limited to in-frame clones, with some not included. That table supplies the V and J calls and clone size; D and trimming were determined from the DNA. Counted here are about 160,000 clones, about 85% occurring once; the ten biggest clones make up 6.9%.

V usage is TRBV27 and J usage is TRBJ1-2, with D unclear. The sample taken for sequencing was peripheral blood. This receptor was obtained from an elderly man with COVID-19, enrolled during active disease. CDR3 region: CASSPKPHYGYTF. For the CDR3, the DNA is TGTGCCAGCAGTCCCAAGCCTCACTATGGCTACACCTTC.